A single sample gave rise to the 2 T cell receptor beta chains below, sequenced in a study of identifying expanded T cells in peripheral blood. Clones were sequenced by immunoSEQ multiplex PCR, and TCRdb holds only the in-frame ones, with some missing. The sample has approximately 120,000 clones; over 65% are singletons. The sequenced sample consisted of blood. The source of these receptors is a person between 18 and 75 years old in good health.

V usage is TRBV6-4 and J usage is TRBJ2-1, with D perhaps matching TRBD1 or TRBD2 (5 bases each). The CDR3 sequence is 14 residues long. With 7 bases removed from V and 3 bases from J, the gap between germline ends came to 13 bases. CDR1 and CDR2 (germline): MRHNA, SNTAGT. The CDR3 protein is CASNLRDHYNEQFF. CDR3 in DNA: TGTGCCAGCAACCTCCGGGACCACTACAATGAGCAGTTCTTC.

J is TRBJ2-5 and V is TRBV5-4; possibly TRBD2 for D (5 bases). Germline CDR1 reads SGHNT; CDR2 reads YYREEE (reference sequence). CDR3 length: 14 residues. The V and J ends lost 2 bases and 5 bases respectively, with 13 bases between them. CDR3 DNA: TGTGCCAGCAGCTTCCCAGGCGGGCGGGAGACCCAGTACTTC. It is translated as CASSFPGGRETQYF.